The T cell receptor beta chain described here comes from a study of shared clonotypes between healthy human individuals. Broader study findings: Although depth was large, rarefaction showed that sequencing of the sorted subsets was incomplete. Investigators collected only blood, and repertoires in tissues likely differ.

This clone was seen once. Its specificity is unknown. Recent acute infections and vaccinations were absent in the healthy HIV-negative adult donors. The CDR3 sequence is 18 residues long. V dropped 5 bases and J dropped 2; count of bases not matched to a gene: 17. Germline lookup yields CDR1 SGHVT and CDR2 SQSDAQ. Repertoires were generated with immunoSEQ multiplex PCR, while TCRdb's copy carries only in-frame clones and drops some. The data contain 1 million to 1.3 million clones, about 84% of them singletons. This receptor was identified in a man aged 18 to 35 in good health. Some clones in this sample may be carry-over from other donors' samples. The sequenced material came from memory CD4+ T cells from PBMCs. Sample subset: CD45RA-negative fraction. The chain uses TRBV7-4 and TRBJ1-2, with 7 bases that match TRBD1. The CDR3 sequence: CASSQSSRDSLPNYGYTF. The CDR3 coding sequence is TGTGCCAGCAGCCAATCGTCCCGGGACAGTCTTCCCAACTATGGCTACACCTTC.